Listed below are T cell receptor beta chains from one sample, sequenced in a study of T cell changes during pregnancy in multiple sclerosis. Using immunoSEQ multiplex PCR, the repertoire was profiled, and TCRdb retains in-frame clones only, with some absent. The table records under 100,000 clones, approximately 89% of them present only once. The specimen comprised peripheral blood, sampled in the first trimester of pregnancy. These receptors originate from a female donor in good health, enrolled as a control in a pregnancy study. CDR3s include the opening cysteine and the closing phenylalanine or tryptophan. The D gene is left open where the match is weak. Clone size is not always given. Where it is, it says once, few, many or a class for expanded clones.

>TRBJ2-1|TRBD1|TRBV4-2|.
TGTGCCAGCAGCCAACCCAGATGGGACAGCTCCAATGAGCAGTTCTTC
CASSQPRWDSSNEQFF
>TRBJ2-7|.|TRBV10-3|once
TGTGCCATCAGTGAGGAAGCACAGCCCCTCTACGAGCAGTACTTC
CAISEEAQPLYEQYF
>TRBJ1-1|.|TRBV18|.
TGTGCCAGCTCAGGGGGCAACACTGAAGCTTTCTTT
CASSGGNTEAFF
>TRBJ2-1|TRBD2|TRBV6-5|.
TGTGCCAGCAGTTACTCGAGACTAGCGGGGAGAGAGCAGTTCTTC
CASSYSRLAGREQFF
>TRBJ1-2|.|TRBV28|.
TGTGCCAGCAGTTTATGGGCCAAAGATGGCTACACCTTC
CASSLWAKDGYTF
>TRBJ1-1|TRBD1|TRBV6-6|once
TGTGCCAGCAGTCCTGGACAGGGGATGAACACTGAAGCTTTCTTT
CASSPGQGMNTEAFF
>TRBJ1-5|.|TRBV4-1|few
TGCGCCAGCAGCCAAGATCGTGTCAGCAATCAGCCCCAGCATTTT
CASSQDRVSNQPQHF
>TRBJ1-5|TRBD1|TRBV7-2|.
TGTGCCAGCAGTCGAGGACAGGCCGGCAATCAGCCCCAGCATTTT
CASSRGQAGNQPQHF
>TRBJ1-2|.|TRBV28|.
TGTGCCAGCAGTTTGCGGTTCTATGGCTACACCTTC
CASSLRFYGYTF
>TRBJ2-3|TRBD2|TRBV6-6|.
TGTGCCAGCAGTTACATGGGGGGGTCGGTAGATACGCAGTATTTT
CASSYMGGSVDTQYF
>TRBJ1-5|.|TRBV11-2|.
TGTGCCAGCAGCTCCTTGGGGCGAGCAAATCAGCCCCAGCATTTT
CASSSLGRANQPQHF
>TRBJ2-7|TRBD2|TRBV7-9|.
TGTGCCAGCAGGAGCGGGGGGCCCTACGAGCAGTACTTC
CASRSGGPYEQYF
>TRBJ2-2|TRBD2|TRBV10-1|.
TGCGCCAGCACCCCGGGGGGGGGTGGGCCCGGGGAGCTGTTTTTT
CASTPGGGGPGELFF
>TRBJ2-1|.|TRBV27|.
TGTGCCAGCAGTTTCCTGGGAGGAAATGAGCAGTTCTTC
CASSFLGGNEQFF
>TRBJ1-1|TRBD1|TRBV28|.
TGTGCCAGCCTCGGGACAGGGGAGGGGAGAGCTTTCTTT
CASLGTGEGRAFF
>TRBJ2-1|TRBD1|TRBV6-5|.
TGTGCCAGCAGTTACGAGGGACAGCGTCCCAATGAGCAGTTCTTC
CASSYEGQRPNEQFF
>TRBJ1-4|.|TRBV6-1|.
TGTGCCAGCAGTGGAGAACAGGGCGTGGGCGAAAAACTGTTTTTT
CASSGEQGVGEKLFF
>TRBJ2-1|TRBD2|TRBV29-1|.
TGCAGCGTTGAACGGGGGGGCATAAATGAGCAGTTCTTC
CSVERGGINEQFF
>TRBJ2-7|.|TRBV11-3|.
TGTGCCAGCAGCTTAGGGCCCCCGGGAGCGGGCTACGAGCAGTACTTC
CASSLGPPGAGYEQYF